A single sample is the source of the 14 T cell receptor beta chains below, sequenced in a study of response to subunit inactivated influenza vaccine. TCRdb analysed the RT-PCR reads with MiXCR anew, one entry per CDR3 protein. The repertoire holds about 190,000 distinct CDR3 sequences, with roughly an eighth as singletons. Sequencing was performed on CD8+ T cells sorted from PBMCs, taken roughly 5 days after vaccination. The receptors come from a man over 45 who received an inactivated influenza vaccine.

The rearrangement joins TRBV29-1 to TRBJ2-3; possibly TRBD2 for D (5 bases). V dropped 0 bases and J dropped 1 base, with 17 bases sitting between them. CDR1 and CDR2 from the germline V gene are SQVTM and ANQGSEA. This CDR3 comprises 17 residues. This CDR3 reads CSVEDFRSGEGTDTQYF. The CDR3 DNA sequence: TGCAGCGTTGAAGATTTCCGAAGCGGAGAAGGCACAGATACGCAGTATTTT.

The V call is TRBV12-3 or TRBV12-4, the J call TRBJ1-2; a weak D match, TRBD1 (6 bases). The V end lost 8 bases, the J end lost 4 bases, and 11 bases lay between the germline ends. This CDR3 region has 12 residues. CDR3 coding DNA: TGTGCCAGCTGGACGGGGGCCTATGGCTACACCTTC. Translation gives CASWTGAYGYTF.

There are a few counts of this clonotype. The chain employs TRBV7-9 and TRBJ1-2, with 12 bases matching TRBD1. Germline V gives CDR1 SEHNR, CDR2 FQNEAQ (reference sequence). V was clipped by 2 bases and J by 5 bases; unmatched bases: 9. The CDR3 sequence is 17 residues long. The CDR3 reads CASSLLPGQGALYGYTF. In DNA form, the CDR3 reads TGTGCCAGCAGCTTACTCCCGGGACAGGGGGCACTTTATGGCTACACCTTC.

This clonotype has more than one count but fewer than ten. V usage is TRBV28 and J usage is TRBJ2-2; D remains unclear. The germline gives CDR1 MDHEN, CDR2 SYDVKM. This CDR3 is 14 amino acids long. Trimming took 5 bases from V and 6 from J, leaving 13 bases between them. CDR3 protein: CASSPRIGAGELFF. CDR3 sequence (DNA): TGTGCCAGCAGTCCTCGAATTGGGGCCGGGGAGCTGTTTTTT.

This clonotype was observed many times. V gene TRBV29-1 combines with J gene TRBJ1-2; 9 positions match TRBD1. This CDR3 spans 13 amino acids. V trimming: 6 bases; J trimming: 7 bases; junction bases outside the gene matches: 9. In germline, CDR1 is SQVTM, CDR2 ANQGSEA. CDR3: CSVPPDRGGGYTF. The CDR3, as DNA: TGCAGCGTACCCCCGGACAGGGGAGGTGGCTACACCTTC.

The chain uses TRBV4-3 and TRBJ1-6; a weak D match, TRBD1 (6 bases). The CDR3 contains 17 residues. Germline V CDR1 and CDR2: LGHNA, YSLEER. V gave up 0 bases and J gave up 7 bases, with 16 bases separating them. This CDR3 reads CASSQDDRRELNSPLHF. The CDR3 coding sequence is TGCGCCAGCAGCCAAGATGACAGGCGAGAACTAAATTCACCCCTCCACTTT.

This clonotype was observed a few times. This chain joins TRBV29-1 and TRBJ2-2; D is perhaps TRBD2 (6 bases). Trimming cost V 7 bases and J 6 bases, with 12 bases left between them. Looked up from germline, CDR1 is SQVTM and CDR2 is ANQGSEA. This CDR3 is 12 amino acids long. CDR3 nucleotides: TGCAGCGCTAGCGTGAGGCCCGGGGAGCTGTTTTTT. Its translation: CSASVRPGELFF.

This clonotype was found once. The rearrangement links TRBV7-9 to TRBJ1-2, with D hard to call. Germline CDR1 reads SEHNR; CDR2 reads FQNEAQ (reference sequence). V dropped 6 bases and J dropped 9 bases, with 14 bases sitting between them. The CDR3 has 12 amino acids. In DNA, the CDR3 is TGTGCCAGCAGTCAAACGGACCCGAGCTACACCTTC. It translates to CASSQTDPSYTF.

The CDR3 bases are TGTGCCAGCAGCCCCGAGGGTCGGCTCAAGTCAGGAACAGATACGCAGTATTTT. It yields the protein CASSPEGRLKSGTDTQYF. J is TRBJ2-3 and V is TRBV6-2 or TRBV6-3; the D gene is possibly TRBD2 (5 bases). The V gene lost 6 bases and the J gene lost 3 bases, with 25 bases spanning the gap. The CDR3 is 18 amino acids. Germline V gene data show CDR1 as MNHEY and CDR2 as SVGEGT.

This clonotype has a handful of counts. The junction departs from germline at one end; a sequencing error may be responsible. The V gene is TRBV6-5, the J gene TRBJ1-1, with D possibly matching TRBD1 (5 bases). The CDR3 has 15 residues. Germline CDR1 and CDR2: MNHEY and SVGAGI. This CDR3 is CASSYSISGNAEAFF. In DNA form, the CDR3 reads TGTGCCAGCAGTTACTCGATTTCAGGGAACGCTGAAGCTTTCTTT.

This clonotype was seen many times. The chain couples TRBV12-3 or TRBV12-4 to TRBJ2-7; 8 nucleotides match TRBD1. This CDR3 is built from 15 residues. The J segment lost 2 bases and the V segment lost 7 bases, leaving 10 bases of the junction unmatched. The CDR3: CASNTDRAPTYEQYF. The CDR3 DNA reads TGTGCCAGCAACACGGACAGGGCCCCAACCTACGAGCAGTACTTC.

This clonotype was seen a handful of times. This chain uses TRBV20-1 with TRBJ2-3; D is possibly TRBD1 (6 bases). The CDR3 extends over 14 amino acids. Germline V gene lookup returns CDR1 DFQATT and CDR2 SNEGSKA (reference sequence). Deletions cut 5 bases from V and 1 base from J, with 13 bases between. CDR3 loop: CSALRGLGTDTQYF. The CDR3 bases are TGCAGTGCTCTCAGGGGTCTGGGCACAGATACGCAGTATTTT.

V usage is TRBV4-3 and J usage is TRBJ2-7, with a possible D match to TRBD1 (8 bases). The CDR3 is made up of 16 amino acids. Germline V lookup: CDR1 LGHNA, CDR2 YSLEER. The V and J ends lost 0 bases and 2 bases respectively, with 14 bases between them. The CDR3 protein is CASSQDFTGGAYEQYF. Here the CDR3 DNA reads TGCGCCAGCAGCCAAGATTTCACAGGGGGGGCCTACGAGCAGTACTTC.

This clonotype came up a few times. The chain joins TRBV15 to TRBJ2-5; D gene unclear. This CDR3 comprises 12 residues. CDR1 and CDR2 from the germline V gene are LNHNV and YYDKDF (reference sequence). The V end lost 6 bases, the J end lost 1 base, and 6 bases lay between the germline ends. The CDR3 loop reads CATRASQETQYF. Here the CDR3 DNA reads TGTGCCACCAGGGCCAGCCAAGAGACCCAGTACTTC. Full variable domain (missing parts from reference TRBV15 and TRBJ2-5): DAMVIQNPRYQVTQFGKPVTLSCSQTLNHNVMYWYQQKSSQAPKLLFHYYDKDFNNEADTPDNFQSRRPNTSFCFLDIRSPGLGDTAMYLCATRASQETQYFGPGTRLLVL.